This section outlines one T cell receptor (beta chain) sequence together with its context. This sample was included in a study of blood T cell repertoires in COVID-19. Study summary: The United States, Italy and Spain supplied acute and convalescent COVID-19 samples. Sample material is recorded as cDNA or gDNA derived from T cells, B-cell-depleted T cells, or PBMCs.

Sequencing used immunoSEQ multiplex PCR; TCRdb keeps in-frame clones, though not all of them. The table has some 340,000 clones, roughly 86% seen once; the top ten hold about 5%. The germline gives CDR1 SGHRS, CDR2 YFSETQ. The ends lost 3 bases at V and 3 bases at J; junction bases unmatched: 15. The CDR3 spans 19 residues. The study drew participants aged about 18 to 89 years from 20 to 30 US areas. The sequence derives from a woman aged 25 to 39 who had recovered from COVID-19. This chain links TRBV5-1 with TRBJ1-4; TRBD1 matches 9 bases. Sequencing was carried out using PBMCs or T cells enriched from blood (not recorded which). CDR3 nucleotide sequence: TGCGCCAGCAGCTCGCGGACAGGGGCCCTACAGAAACCTAATGAAAAACTGTTTTTT. As protein: CASSSRTGALQKPNEKLFF.